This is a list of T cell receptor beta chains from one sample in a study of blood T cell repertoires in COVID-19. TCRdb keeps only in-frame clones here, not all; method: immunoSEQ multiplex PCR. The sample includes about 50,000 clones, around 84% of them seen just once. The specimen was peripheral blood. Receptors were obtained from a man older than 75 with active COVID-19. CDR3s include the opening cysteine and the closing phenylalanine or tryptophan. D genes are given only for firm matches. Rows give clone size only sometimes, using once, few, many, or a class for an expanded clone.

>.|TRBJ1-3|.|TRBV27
CASSPGRESGNTIYF
TGTGCCAGCTCCCCTGGGAGGGAGTCTGGAAACACCATATATTTT
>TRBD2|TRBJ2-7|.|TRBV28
CASSLIGTRTYEQYF
TGTGCCAGCAGTTTAATCGGGACTAGAACCTACGAGCAGTACTTC
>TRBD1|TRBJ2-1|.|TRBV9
CASSSRQGQVFF
TGTGCCAGCAGCTCCCGACAGGGGCAAGTGTTCTTC
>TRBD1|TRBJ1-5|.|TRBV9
CASSPTTGTENQPQHF
TGTGCCAGCAGCCCGACCACCGGGACAGAAAATCAGCCCCAGCATTTT
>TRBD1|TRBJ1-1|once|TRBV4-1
CASSQDIIPGQGRPTEAFF
TGCGCCAGCAGCCAAGATATAATCCCGGGACAGGGTAGGCCTACTGAAGCTTTCTTT
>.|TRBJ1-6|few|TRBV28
CASSLPLLAHNSPLHF
TGTGCCAGCAGTCTCCCTCTACTCGCCCATAATTCACCCCTCCACTTT
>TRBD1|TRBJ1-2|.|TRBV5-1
CASSYGQGASYGYTF
TGCGCCAGCAGTTACGGACAGGGGGCGTCCTATGGCTACACCTTC
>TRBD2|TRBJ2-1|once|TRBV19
CASTRTSGTFSYNEQFF
TGTGCCAGTACCAGGACTAGCGGGACCTTCTCCTACAATGAGCAGTTCTTC
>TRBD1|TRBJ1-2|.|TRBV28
CASISQQGAEGYTF
TGTGCCAGCATATCCCAACAGGGGGCAGAGGGCTACACCTTC
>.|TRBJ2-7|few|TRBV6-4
CASSDFVMLYEQYF
TGTGCCAGCAGTGACTTCGTAATGTTATACGAGCAGTACTTC
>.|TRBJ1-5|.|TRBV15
CATSSELGGQPQHF
TGTGCCACCAGCAGTGAGTTGGGGGGTCAGCCCCAGCATTTT
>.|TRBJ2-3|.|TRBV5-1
CASSLASDTQYF
TGCGCCAGCAGCTTGGCCTCCGATACGCAGTATTTT
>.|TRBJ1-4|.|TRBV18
CASSSTAGANEKLFF
TGTGCCAGCTCCTCCACCGCGGGGGCGAATGAAAAACTGTTTTTT
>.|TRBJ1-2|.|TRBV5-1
CASSPSQEANYGYTF
TGCGCCAGCAGCCCATCACAGGAAGCTAACTATGGCTACACCTTC
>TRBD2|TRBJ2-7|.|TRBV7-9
CASSPPWTSGPAYEQYF
TGTGCCAGCAGCCCCCCTTGGACTAGCGGACCTGCCTACGAGCAGTACTTC
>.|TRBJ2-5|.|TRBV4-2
CASSQEWTAGASETQYF
TGTGCCAGCAGCCAAGAGTGGACCGCAGGGGCCTCAGAGACCCAGTACTTC
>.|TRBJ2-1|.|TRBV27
CATRLSPYSYNEQFF
TGTGCCACCCGACTATCACCATATTCCTACAATGAGCAGTTCTTC
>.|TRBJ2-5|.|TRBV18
CASSPPSGETQYF
TGTGCCAGCTCACCCCCGTCGGGGGAGACCCAGTACTTC
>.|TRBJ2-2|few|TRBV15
CATSSDRLEGGELFF
TGTGCCACCAGCAGCGACCGACTAGAGGGCGGGGAGCTGTTTTTT
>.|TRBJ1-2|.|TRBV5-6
CASSLVNSLDGYTF
TGTGCCAGCAGCTTGGTAAACAGTCTGGATGGCTACACCTTC
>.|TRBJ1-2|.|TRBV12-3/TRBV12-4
CASSPLASGYTF
TGTGCCAGCAGCCCCCTTGCGAGCGGCTACACCTTC
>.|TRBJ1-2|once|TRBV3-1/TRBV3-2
CASSQDSGGYTF
TGTGCCAGCAGCCAAGATTCGGGAGGCTACACCTTC
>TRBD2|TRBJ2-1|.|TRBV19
CASSFLTSGRGNEQFF
TGTGCCAGTAGTTTTTTGACTAGCGGGAGAGGTAATGAGCAGTTCTTC
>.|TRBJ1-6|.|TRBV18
CASSSAPGFGSSYNSPLHF
TGTGCCAGCTCTTCAGCCCCCGGGTTTGGGAGCTCCTATAATTCACCCCTCCACTTT
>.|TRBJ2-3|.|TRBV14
CASSPRTGDYTDTQYF
TGTGCCAGCAGCCCCCGGACGGGAGACTACACAGATACGCAGTATTTT
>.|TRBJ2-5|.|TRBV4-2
CASSQDLETQYF
TGTGCCAGCAGCCAAGACCTAGAGACCCAGTACTTC
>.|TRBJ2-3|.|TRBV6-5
CASSYPGRTDTQYF
TGTGCCAGCAGTTACCCGGGGAGGACAGATACGCAGTATTTT
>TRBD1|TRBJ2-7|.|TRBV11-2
CASSRQGVYEQYF
TGTGCCAGCAGCCGACAGGGTGTGTACGAGCAGTACTTC
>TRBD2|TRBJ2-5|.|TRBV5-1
CASSLQLAGYGETQYF
TGCGCCAGCAGCTTGCAGCTAGCGGGGTACGGAGAGACCCAGTACTTC
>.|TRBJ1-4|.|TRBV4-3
CASSQVGAQGSEKLFF
TGCGCCAGCAGCCAAGTTGGGGCTCAAGGGTCTGAAAAACTGTTTTTT
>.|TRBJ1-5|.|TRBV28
CASTPPGNGNQPQHF
TGTGCCAGCACCCCCCCGGGGAATGGCAATCAGCCCCAGCATTTT
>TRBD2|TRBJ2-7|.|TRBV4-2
CASSQPMPGGGPYEQYF
TGTGCCAGCAGCCAACCTATGCCTGGCGGGGGGCCCTACGAGCAGTACTTC
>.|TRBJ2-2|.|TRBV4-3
CASSQKGRAGELFF
TGCGCCAGCAGCCAAAAGGGGCGTGCCGGGGAGCTGTTTTTT
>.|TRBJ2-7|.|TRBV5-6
CASSLGGTYEQYF
TGTGCCAGCAGCTTGGGCGGGACCTACGAGCAGTACTTC
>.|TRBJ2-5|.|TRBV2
CASSESGVVETQYF
TGTGCCAGCAGTGAATCAGGGGTCGTAGAGACCCAGTACTTC
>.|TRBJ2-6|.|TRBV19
CASSGRVTGANVLTF
TGTGCCAGTAGTGGCAGGGTTACTGGGGCCAACGTCCTGACTTTC
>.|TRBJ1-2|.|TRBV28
CAAKGGANYGYTF
TGTGCCGCCAAAGGGGGTGCTAACTATGGCTACACCTTC
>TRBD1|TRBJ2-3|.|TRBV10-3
CASGTGGGDTQYF
TGTGCCAGCGGGACAGGGGGGGGAGATACGCAGTATTTT
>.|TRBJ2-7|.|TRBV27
CASSLSPGTDGTYEQYF
TGTGCCAGCAGTTTATCTCCCGGGACTGACGGAACCTACGAGCAGTACTTC
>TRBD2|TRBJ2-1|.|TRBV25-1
CASSDQTSGSYNEQFF
TGTGCCAGCAGTGATCAGACTAGCGGATCCTACAATGAGCAGTTCTTC
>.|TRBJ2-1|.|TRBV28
CASSTNWPRSNEQFF
TGTGCCAGCAGCACGAATTGGCCCCGTTCCAATGAGCAGTTCTTC
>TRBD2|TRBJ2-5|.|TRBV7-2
CASSDRLATPPYF
TGTGCCAGCAGCGACCGACTAGCCACCCCCCCGTACTTC
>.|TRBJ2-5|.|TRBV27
CASRARIQETQYF
TGTGCCAGCAGGGCACGAATCCAAGAGACCCAGTACTTC
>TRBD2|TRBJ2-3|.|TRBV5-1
CASSARTSGGSTDTQYF
TGCGCCAGCAGCGCGAGGACTAGCGGGGGAAGCACAGATACGCAGTATTTT
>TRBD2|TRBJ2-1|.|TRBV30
CAWSPPGTNSYNEQFF
TGTGCCTGGAGTCCACCCGGGACTAATTCCTACAATGAGCAGTTCTTC
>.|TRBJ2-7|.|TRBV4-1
CASSQQGYEQYF
TGCGCCAGCAGCCAACAGGGCTACGAGCAGTACTTC
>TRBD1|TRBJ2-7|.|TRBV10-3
CAILDRQSYEQYF
TGTGCCATCCTGGACAGGCAATCCTACGAGCAGTACTTC
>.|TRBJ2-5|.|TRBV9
CASSLSGETQYF
TGTGCCAGCAGCCTCAGCGGGGAGACCCAGTACTTC
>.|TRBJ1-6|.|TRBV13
CASISGRRSDSPLHF
TGTGCCAGCATAAGTGGGAGGAGGTCAGATTCACCCCTCCACTTT